This passage covers 5 T cell receptor beta chains from one sample sequenced in a study of cytomegalovirus exposure and HLA in healthy donors. The PCR made use of 60 Vbeta and 13 Jbeta primers. The assay was immunoSEQ multiplex PCR, and TCRdb's table has in-frame clones only and misses some. Of some 120,000 clones in the sample, roughly 9% were seen once. The sequencing input was PBMCs. These TCRs come from a woman aged 35 to 49 in good health and CMV-seropositive.

This clone appeared a few times. The rearrangement links TRBV30 to TRBJ1-2; D unclear. V shed 6 bases and J shed 8 bases, with 13 bases lying between them. The CDR3 length is 11 residues. Per germline, CDR1 GTSNPN and CDR2 SVGIG (reference sequence). Written as DNA, the CDR3 is TGTGCCTGCCCCATGGAGGTGGGCTACACCTTC. Translation gives CACPMEVGYTF.

The V and J genes are TRBV2 and TRBJ2-2; D is perhaps TRBD2 (5 bases). With 7 bases removed from V and 7 bases from J, the gap between germline ends came to 19 bases. The germline V gene has CDR1 SNHLY and CDR2 FYNNEI. The CDR3 runs to 15 residues. Here the CDR3 reads CASTSIGISDGELFF. The CDR3 DNA reads TGTGCCAGCACCTCCATCGGGATTTCTGACGGGGAGCTGTTTTTT.

V gene TRBV5-6 combines with J gene TRBJ2-1; TRBD1 matches at 7 bases. The CDR3 is 16 residues long. Germline V gene sequence: CDR1 SGHDT, CDR2 YYEEEE. Trimming took 4 bases from V and 0 from J; bases not matched to a gene: 7. The CDR3: CASSPATGSSYNEQFF. CDR3 nucleotides: TGTGCCAGCAGCCCCGCGACAGGGAGCTCCTACAATGAGCAGTTCTTC.

This rearrangement joins TRBV4-1 to TRBJ2-2, with 9 bases lining up with TRBD1. Per germline, CDR1 MGHRA and CDR2 YSYEKL. The CDR3 totals 16 residues. V was clipped by 5 bases and J by 7 bases; unmatched bases: 11. CDR3 region: CASSRTGTGRSGELFF. The CDR3 coding sequence is TGCGCCAGCAGCAGAACCGGGACAGGGCGCAGCGGGGAGCTGTTTTTT.

V usage is TRBV9 and J usage is TRBJ2-3; TRBD2 matches 7 bases. The CDR3 has 14 amino acids. V shed 0 bases and J 7 bases; nucleotides not matched to a gene: 5. CDR1 is SGDLS, CDR2 YYNGEE, per germline. Written as DNA, the CDR3 is TGTGCCAGCAGCGTAGGTTCTAGCGGTAATACGCAGTATTTT. As protein: CASSVGSSGNTQYF. The entire variable domain, with the rest obtained from reference TRBV9 and TRBJ2-3, is as follows: DSGVTQTPKHLITATGQRVTLRCSPRSGDLSVYWYQQSLDQGLQFLIQYYNGEERAKGNILERFSAQQFPDLHSELNLSSLELGDSALYFCASSVGSSGNTQYFGPGTRLTVL.